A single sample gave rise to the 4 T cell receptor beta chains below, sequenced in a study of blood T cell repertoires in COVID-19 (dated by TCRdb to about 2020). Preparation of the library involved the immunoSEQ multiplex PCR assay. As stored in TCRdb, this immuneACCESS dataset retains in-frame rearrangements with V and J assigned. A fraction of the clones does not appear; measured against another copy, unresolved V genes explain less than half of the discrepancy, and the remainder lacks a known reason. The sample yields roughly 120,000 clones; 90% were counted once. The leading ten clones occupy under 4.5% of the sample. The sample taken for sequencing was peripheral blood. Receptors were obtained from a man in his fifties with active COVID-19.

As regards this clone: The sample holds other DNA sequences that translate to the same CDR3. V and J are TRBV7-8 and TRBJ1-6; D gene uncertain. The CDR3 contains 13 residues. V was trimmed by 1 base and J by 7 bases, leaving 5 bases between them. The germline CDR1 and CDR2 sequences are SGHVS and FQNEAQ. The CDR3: CASSLGRNSPLHF. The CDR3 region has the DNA TGTGCCAGCAGCTTAGGGAGAAATTCACCCCTCCACTTT.

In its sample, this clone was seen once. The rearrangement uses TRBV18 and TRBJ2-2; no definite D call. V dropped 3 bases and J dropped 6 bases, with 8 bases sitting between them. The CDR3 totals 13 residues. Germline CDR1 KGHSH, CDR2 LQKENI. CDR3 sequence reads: CASSPTYAGELFF. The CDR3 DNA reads TGTGCCAGCTCACCCACTTACGCCGGGGAGCTGTTTTTT. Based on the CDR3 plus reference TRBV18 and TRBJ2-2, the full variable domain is NAGVMQNPRHLVRRRGQEARLRCSPMKGHSHVYWYRQLPEEGLKFMVYLQKENIIDESGMPKERFSAEFPKEGPSILRIQQVVRGDSAAYFCASSPTYAGELFFGEGSRLTVL.

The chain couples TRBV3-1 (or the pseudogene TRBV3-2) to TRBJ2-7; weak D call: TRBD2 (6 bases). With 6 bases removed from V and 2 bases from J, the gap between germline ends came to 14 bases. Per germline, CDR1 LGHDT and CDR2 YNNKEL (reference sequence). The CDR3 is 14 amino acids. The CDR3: CASRGTGLTYEQYF. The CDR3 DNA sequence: TGTGCCAGCAGAGGGACGGGACTGACCTACGAGCAGTACTTC.

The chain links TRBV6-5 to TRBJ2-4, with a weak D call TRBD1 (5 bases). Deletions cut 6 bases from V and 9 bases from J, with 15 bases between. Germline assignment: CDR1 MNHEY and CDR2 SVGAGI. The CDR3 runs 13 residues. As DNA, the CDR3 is TGTGCCAGCAGCCAACCAGGGTCGGGCATTCAGTACTTC. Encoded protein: CASSQPGSGIQYF.